The clone carrying this T cell receptor beta chain was recorded a few times. Data came from immunoSEQ multiplex PCR; TCRdb stores just in-frame clones and leaves some out. The sample consists of some 90,000 clones, about 83% of them appearing once. These data come from a study of PD-1 blockade in classical Hodgkin lymphoma. The length of the CDR3 is 15 residues. Trimming at V came to 1 base and at J to 7 bases, leaving 9 bases not matched to a gene. The V gene's germline CDR1 is SGHTA and CDR2 FQGNSA. Stated time point: cycle 4 day 1 (C4D1), after less than 7 weeks of nivolumab. Each patient relapsed following autologous stem cell transplantation, and prior brentuximab vedotin exposure differed.

This sample comprised peripheral blood mononuclear cells (PBMCs), obtained before the fourth cycle of nivolumab. The rearrangement uses TRBV7-2 and TRBJ1-1; 7 nucleotides align to TRBD1. This sequence originates from a human donor with classical Hodgkin lymphoma. The CDR3 spells CASSLVPGGKGEAFF. The DNA for the CDR3 is TGTGCCAGCAGCTTAGTCCCAGGGGGGAAAGGTGAAGCTTTCTTT.